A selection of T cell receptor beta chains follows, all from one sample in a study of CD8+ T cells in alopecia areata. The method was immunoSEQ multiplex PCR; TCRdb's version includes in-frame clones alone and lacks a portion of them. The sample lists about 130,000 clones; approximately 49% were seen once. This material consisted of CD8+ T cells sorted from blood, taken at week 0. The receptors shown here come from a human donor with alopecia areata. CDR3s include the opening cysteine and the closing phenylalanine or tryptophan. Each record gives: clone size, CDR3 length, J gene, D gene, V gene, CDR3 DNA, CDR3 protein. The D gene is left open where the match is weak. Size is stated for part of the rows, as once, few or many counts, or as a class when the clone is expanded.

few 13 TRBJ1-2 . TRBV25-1 TGTGCCAGCAGTTGGTCCACTAACTATGGCTACACCTTC CASSWSTNYGYTF
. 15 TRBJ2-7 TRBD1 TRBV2 TGTGCCAGCAGAGGACAGGAGATGGGACCATACGAGCAGTACTTC CASRGQEMGPYEQYF
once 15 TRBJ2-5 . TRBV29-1 TGCAGCGTGAATTTTTGGACAGTCAGGGGAGAGACCCAGTACTTC CSVNFWTVRGETQYF
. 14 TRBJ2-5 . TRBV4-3 TGCGCCAGCAGCCAAGATCGAGGGTTAGAGACCCAGTACTTC CASSQDRGLETQYF
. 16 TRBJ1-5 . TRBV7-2 TGTGCCAGCAGCCCGTATCCCAGGGGAAACAATCAGCCCCAGCATTTT CASSPYPRGNNQPQHF
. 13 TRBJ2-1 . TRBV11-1 TGTGCCCGGAGGAAAAGCTCCTACAATGAGCAGTTCTTC CARRKSSYNEQFF
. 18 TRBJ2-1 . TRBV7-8 TGTGCCAGCAGCGCAGAACTCTCGGGGGTACCCTCCTACAATGAGCAGTTCTTC CASSAELSGVPSYNEQFF
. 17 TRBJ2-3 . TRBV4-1 TGCGCCAGCAGCCTGTTAATCCCGGGACCGCACACAGATACGCAGTATTTT CASSLLIPGPHTDTQYF
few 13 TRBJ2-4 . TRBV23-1 TGCGCCAGCAGTCAATCGAACAAGAACATTCAGTACTTC CASSQSNKNIQYF
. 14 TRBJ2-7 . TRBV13 TGTGCCAGCAGCCAACCCAACAGACCCTACGAGCAGTACTTC CASSQPNRPYEQYF
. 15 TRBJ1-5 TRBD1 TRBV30 TGTGCCTGGAGTAGCTCGACAGGGGGCAATCAGCCCCAGCATTTT CAWSSSTGGNQPQHF
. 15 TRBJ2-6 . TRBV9 TGTGCCAGCAAAGTAGGCCTTTCTGGGGCCAACGTCCTGACTTTC CASKVGLSGANVLTF
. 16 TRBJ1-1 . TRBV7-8 TGTGCCAGCAGCATAATGCCCGGAGGAAGGGACACTGAAGCTTTCTTT CASSIMPGGRDTEAFF
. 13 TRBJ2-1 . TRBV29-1 TGCAGCGTTGTTGGTCTGTCCTACAATGAGCAGTTCTTC CSVVGLSYNEQFF
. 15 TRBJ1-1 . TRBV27 TGTGCCAGCAGTGCCAGGGGACCTTTGGACACTGAAGCTTTCTTT CASSARGPLDTEAFF
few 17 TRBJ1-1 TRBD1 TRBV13 TGTGCCAGCAGCCACACCGGGACAGGGGGGAGGAACACTGAAGCTTTCTTT CASSHTGTGGRNTEAFF
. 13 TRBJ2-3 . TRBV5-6 TGTGCCAGCAGCTTGGGGCAGACAGATACGCAGTATTTT CASSLGQTDTQYF
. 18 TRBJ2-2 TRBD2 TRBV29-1 TGCAGCGTTGAAGTCGGCGCTTTCCGGGGGGTGGTGACCGGGGAGCTGTTTTTT CSVEVGAFRGVVTGELFF
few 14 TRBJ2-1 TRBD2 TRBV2 TGTGCCAGCAGGTCTAGCGGGGGGGCGAATGAGCAGTTCTTC CASRSSGGANEQFF
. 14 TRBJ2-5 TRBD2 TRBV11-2 TGTGCCAGCAGCTCGCGGGGGGGGCAGGAGACCCAGTACTTC CASSSRGGQETQYF
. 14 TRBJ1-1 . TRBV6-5 TGTGCCAGCAGTTACGGGCAGGGCAACACTGAAGCTTTCTTT CASSYGQGNTEAFF
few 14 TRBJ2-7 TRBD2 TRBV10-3 TGTGCCAGCAGTGGGGAGGGAAGCGCCTACGAGCAGTACTTC CASSGEGSAYEQYF
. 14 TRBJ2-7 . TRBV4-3 TGCGCCAGCAGCCAAGGACCGGGGGTCTACGAGCAGTACTTC CASSQGPGVYEQYF
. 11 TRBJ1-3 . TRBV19 TGTGCCAGTATAGCTGGAAACACCATATATTTT CASIAGNTIYF
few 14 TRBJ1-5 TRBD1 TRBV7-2 TGTGCCAGCAGCTTACCAGGGGGCCTTCAGCCCCAGCATTTT CASSLPGGLQPQHF
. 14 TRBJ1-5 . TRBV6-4 TGTGCCAGCAGGACAAACTATAGCAATCAGCCCCAGCATTTT CASRTNYSNQPQHF
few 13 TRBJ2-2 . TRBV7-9 TGTGCCAGCAGCTTCCGGACGGAAGGGGAGCTGTTTTTT CASSFRTEGELFF
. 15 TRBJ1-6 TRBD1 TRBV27 TGTGCCAGCAATGACGGACAGGGGGCAAATTCACCCCTCCACTTT CASNDGQGANSPLHF
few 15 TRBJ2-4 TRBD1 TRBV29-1 TGCAGCGTTGCCGGACAGGGGGCGACTATGGACATTCAGTACTTC CSVAGQGATMDIQYF
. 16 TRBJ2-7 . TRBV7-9 TGTGCCAGCAGCTCTCCCTTGACGGACAGAACCTACGAGCAGTACTTC CASSSPLTDRTYEQYF
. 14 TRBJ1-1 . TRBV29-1 TGCAGCGTTGAAGATATGGGGAGAGCAACTGAAGCTTTCTTT CSVEDMGRATEAFF
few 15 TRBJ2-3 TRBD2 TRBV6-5 TGTGCCAGCAGTCGGACTAGCGGGGGATCAGATACGCAGTATTTT CASSRTSGGSDTQYF
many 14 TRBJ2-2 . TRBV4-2 TGTGCCAGCAGCCAAGGACTAGACACCGGGGAGCTGTTTTTT CASSQGLDTGELFF